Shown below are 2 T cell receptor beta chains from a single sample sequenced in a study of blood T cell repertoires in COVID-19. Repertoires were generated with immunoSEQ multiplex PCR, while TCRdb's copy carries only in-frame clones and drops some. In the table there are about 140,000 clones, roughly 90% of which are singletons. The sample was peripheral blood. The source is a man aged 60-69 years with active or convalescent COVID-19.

The CDR3 DNA follows: TGTGCCAGCAGCACGACAGACAGGGGGGAGACCCAGTACTTC. Protein product: CASSTTDRGETQYF. V gene TRBV2 combines with J gene TRBJ2-5, with 9 bases that match TRBD1. Per the germline V gene, CDR1 is SNHLY and CDR2 is FYNNEI. The CDR3 is 14 amino acids. The V segment lost 6 bases and the J segment 5 bases; nucleotides outside the gene matches: 7.

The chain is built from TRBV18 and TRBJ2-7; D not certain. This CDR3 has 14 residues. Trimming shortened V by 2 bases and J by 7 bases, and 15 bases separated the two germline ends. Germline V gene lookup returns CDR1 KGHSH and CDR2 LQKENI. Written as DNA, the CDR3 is TGTGCCAGCTCACCAGGCGCCAACAGTAGGGAGCAGTACTTC. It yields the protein CASSPGANSREQYF.